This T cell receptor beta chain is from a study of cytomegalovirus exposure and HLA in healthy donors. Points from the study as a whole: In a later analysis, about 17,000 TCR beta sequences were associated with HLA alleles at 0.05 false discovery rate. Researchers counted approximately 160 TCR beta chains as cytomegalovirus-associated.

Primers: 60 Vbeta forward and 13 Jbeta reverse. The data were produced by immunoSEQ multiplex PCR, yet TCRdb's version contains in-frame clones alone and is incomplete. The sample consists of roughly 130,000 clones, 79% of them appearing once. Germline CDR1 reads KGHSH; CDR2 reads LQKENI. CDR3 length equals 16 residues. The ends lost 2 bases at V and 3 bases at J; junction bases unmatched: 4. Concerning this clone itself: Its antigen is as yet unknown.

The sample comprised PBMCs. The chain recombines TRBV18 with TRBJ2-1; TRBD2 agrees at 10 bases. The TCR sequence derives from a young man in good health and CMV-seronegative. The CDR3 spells CASSPSGRAFYNEQFF. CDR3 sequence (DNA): TGTGCCAGCTCACCAAGCGGGAGGGCCTTCTACAATGAGCAGTTCTTC.